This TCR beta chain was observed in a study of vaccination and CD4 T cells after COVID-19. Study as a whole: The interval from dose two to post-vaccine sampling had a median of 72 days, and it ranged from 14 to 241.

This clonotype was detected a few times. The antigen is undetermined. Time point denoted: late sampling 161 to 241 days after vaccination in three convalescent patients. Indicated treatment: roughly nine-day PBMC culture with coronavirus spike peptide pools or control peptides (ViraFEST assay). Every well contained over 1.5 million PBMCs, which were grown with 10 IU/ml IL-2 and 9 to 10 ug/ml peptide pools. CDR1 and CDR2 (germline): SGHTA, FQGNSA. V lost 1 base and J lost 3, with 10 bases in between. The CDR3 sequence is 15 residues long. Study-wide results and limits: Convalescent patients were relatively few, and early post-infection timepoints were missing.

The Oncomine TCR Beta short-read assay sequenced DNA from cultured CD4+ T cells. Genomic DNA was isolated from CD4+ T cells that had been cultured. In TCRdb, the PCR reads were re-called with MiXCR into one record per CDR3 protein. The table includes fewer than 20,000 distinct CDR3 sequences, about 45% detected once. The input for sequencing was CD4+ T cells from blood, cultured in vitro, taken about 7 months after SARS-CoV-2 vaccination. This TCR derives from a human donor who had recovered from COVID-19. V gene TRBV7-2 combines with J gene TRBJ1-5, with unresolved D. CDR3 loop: CASSLVWQTNQPQHF. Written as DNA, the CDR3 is TGTGCCAGCAGCTTAGTTTGGCAGACCAATCAGCCCCAGCATTTT.